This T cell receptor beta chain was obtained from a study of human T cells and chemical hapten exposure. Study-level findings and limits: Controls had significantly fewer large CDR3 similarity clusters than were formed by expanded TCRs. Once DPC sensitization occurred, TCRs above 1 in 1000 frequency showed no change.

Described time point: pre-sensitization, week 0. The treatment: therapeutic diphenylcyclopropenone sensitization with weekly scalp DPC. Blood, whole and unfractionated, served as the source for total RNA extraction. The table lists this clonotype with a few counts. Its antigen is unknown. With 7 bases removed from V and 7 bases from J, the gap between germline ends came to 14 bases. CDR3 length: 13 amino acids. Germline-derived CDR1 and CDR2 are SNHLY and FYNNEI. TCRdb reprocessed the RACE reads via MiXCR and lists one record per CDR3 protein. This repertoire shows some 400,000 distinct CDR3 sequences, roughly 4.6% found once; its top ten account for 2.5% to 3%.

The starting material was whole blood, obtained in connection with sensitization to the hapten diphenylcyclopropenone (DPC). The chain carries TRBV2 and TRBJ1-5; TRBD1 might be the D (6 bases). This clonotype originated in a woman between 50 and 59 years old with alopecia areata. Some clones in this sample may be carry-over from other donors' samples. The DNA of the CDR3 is TGTGCCAGCAACGACAGGATGGGACAGCCCCAGCATTTT. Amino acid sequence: CASNDRMGQPQHF.